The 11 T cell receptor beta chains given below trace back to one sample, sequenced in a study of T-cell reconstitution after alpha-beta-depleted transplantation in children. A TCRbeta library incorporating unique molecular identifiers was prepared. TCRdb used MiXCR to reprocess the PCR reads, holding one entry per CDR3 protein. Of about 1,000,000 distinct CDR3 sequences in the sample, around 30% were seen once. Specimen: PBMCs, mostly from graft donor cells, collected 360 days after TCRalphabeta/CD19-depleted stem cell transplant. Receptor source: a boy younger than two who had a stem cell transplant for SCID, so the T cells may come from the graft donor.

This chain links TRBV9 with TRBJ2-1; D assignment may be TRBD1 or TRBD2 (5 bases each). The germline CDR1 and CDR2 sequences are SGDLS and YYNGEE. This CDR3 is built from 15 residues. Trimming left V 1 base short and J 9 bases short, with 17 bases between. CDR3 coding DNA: TGTGCCAGCAGCGTACAGTCGAAGTGGGGGAGTGAGCAGTTCTTC. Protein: CASSVQSKWGSEQFF.

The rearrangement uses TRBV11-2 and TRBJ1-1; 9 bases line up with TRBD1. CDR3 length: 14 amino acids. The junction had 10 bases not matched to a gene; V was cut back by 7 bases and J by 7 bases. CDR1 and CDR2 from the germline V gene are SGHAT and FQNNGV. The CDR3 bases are TGTGCCAGCAAAGCCGGGACAGGGTTATTTGAAGCTTTCTTT. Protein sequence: CASKAGTGLFEAFF. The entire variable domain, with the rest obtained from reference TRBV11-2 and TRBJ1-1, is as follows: EAGVAQSPRYKIIEKRQSVAFWCNPISGHATLYWYQQILGQGPKLLIQFQNNGVVDDSQLPKDRFSAERLKGVDSTLKIQPAKLEDSAVYLCASKAGTGLFEAFFGQGTRLTVV.

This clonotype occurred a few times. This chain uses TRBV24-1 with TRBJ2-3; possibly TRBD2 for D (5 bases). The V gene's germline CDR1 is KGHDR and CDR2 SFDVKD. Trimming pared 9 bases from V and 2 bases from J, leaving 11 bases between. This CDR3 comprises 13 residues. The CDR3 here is CATARTDTDTQYF. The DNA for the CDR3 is TGTGCCACCGCGCGGACTGACACAGATACGCAGTATTTT.

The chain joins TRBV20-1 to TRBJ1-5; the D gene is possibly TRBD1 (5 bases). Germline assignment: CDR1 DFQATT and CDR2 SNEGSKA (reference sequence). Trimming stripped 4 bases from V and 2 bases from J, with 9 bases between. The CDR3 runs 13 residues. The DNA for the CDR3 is TGCAGTGCTATGGGGACGGGCAATCAGCCCCAGCATTTT. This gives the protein CSAMGTGNQPQHF.

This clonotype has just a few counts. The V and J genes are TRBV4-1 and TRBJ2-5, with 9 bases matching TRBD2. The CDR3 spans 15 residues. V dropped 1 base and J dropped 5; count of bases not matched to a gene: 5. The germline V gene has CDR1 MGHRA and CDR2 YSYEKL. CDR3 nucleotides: TGCGCCAGCAGCCAAGGCGGGGGGGCCTACGAGACCCAGTACTTC. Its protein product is CASSQGGGAYETQYF.

CDR3 amino acids: CASSFYEKLFF. The CDR3 coding sequence is TGTGCCAGCAGTTTTTATGAAAAACTGTTTTTT. V usage is TRBV12-3 or TRBV12-4 and J usage is TRBJ1-4; D is uncertain. Between the trimmed V and J ends, which lost 3 bases and 6 bases, there was a span of 2 bases. The CDR3 is 11 amino acids.

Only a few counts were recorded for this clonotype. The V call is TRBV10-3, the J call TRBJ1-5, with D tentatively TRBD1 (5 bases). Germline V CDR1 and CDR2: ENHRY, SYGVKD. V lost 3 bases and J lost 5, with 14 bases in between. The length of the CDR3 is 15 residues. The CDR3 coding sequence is TGTGCCATCAGTGACGGGGCCCTGGAGTATCAGCCCCAGCATTTT. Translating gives CAISDGALEYQPQHF.

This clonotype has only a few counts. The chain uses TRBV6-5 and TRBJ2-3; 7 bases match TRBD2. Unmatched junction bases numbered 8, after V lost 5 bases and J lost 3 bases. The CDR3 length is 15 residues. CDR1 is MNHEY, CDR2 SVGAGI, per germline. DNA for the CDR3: TGTGCCAGCAGTAATCGACTAGCTTGGACAGATACGCAGTATTTT. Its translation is CASSNRLAWTDTQYF.

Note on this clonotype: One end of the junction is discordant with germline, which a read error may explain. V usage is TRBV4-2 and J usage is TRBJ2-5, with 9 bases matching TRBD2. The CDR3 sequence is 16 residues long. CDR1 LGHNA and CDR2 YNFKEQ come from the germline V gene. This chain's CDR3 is CDSSQVEAGGQETQYF. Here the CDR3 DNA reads TGTGACAGCAGCCAAGTTGAAGCGGGGGGCCAAGAGACCCAGTACTTC.

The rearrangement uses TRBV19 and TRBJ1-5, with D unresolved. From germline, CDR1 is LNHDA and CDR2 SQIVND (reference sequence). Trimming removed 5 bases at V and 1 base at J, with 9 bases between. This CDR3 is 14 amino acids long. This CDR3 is CASSVDQSNQPQHF. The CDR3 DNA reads TGTGCCAGTAGTGTGGACCAGAGCAATCAGCCCCAGCATTTT.

The CDR3 is CASQEATGVMTEAFF. In DNA, the CDR3 is TGCGCCAGCCAAGAGGCCACCGGGGTTATGACTGAAGCTTTCTTT. The rearrangement uses TRBV5-1 and TRBJ1-1; D not resolved. The CDR3 has 15 amino acids. Germline values: CDR1 SGHRS, CDR2 YFSETQ. V dropped 7 bases and J dropped 5 bases, with 21 bases sitting between them.